The rows below give T cell receptor beta chains drawn from one sample of a study of blood T cell repertoires in COVID-19. Using immunoSEQ multiplex PCR, the repertoire was profiled, and TCRdb retains in-frame clones only, with some absent. The repertoire has around 240,000 clones, about 80% of them found once; the top ten carry 1.5% to 2%. The sample comprised peripheral blood. These receptor sequences come from a woman older than 75 with acute or convalescent COVID-19. Both conserved end residues are part of each CDR3. The D gene is left open where the match is weak. Clone size is stated in some rows and not others, as once, few, many or a class when expanded.

CATSVTSGSSGELFF	TGTGCCACCAGTGTTACTAGCGGGAGCTCCGGGGAGCTGTTTTTT	TRBJ2-2	-	TRBV24-1	TRBD2
CASSSDREADTQYF	TGTGCCAGCAGCTCGGACAGGGAAGCAGATACGCAGTATTTT	TRBJ2-3	-	TRBV7-9	TRBD1
CASSEGQSGGNEQFF	TGTGCCAGCAGTGAGGGACAATCTGGTGGCAATGAGCAGTTCTTC	TRBJ2-1	-	TRBV2	-
CASSINLAGVGSTDTQYF	TGTGCCAGTAGTATTAATCTAGCGGGAGTAGGGAGCACAGATACGCAGTATTTT	TRBJ2-3	-	TRBV19	TRBD2
CASSYTTQSGRNIQYF	TGTGCCAGCAGTTACACGACTCAATCCGGGAGGAACATTCAGTACTTC	TRBJ2-4	-	TRBV6-5	TRBD2
CASSPAFSYGYTF	TGCGCCAGCAGCCCCGCCTTCAGCTATGGCTACACCTTC	TRBJ1-2	-	TRBV4-3	-
CASSQVWTGGNPQHF	TGCGCCAGCAGCCAAGTCTGGACAGGGGGCAACCCCCAGCATTTT	TRBJ1-5	-	TRBV4-3	TRBD1
CASSLRFHEQYF	TGTGCCAGCAGCCTCCGTTTCCACGAGCAGTACTTC	TRBJ2-7	-	TRBV7-2	-
CASQRGQGRRETQYF	TGTGCCAGCCAACGAGGACAGGGGAGGAGGGAGACCCAGTACTTC	TRBJ2-5	few	TRBV2	TRBD1
CASTRGRSLYGYTF	TGTGCCAGCACCCGCGGGAGGAGCCTCTATGGCTACACCTTC	TRBJ1-2	-	TRBV6-5	-